The 17 T cell receptor beta chains given below trace back to one sample, sequenced in a study of blood T cell repertoires in COVID-19. TCRdb keeps only in-frame clones here, not all; method: immunoSEQ multiplex PCR. The sample contains hundreds of thousands of clones, 75% to 90% of which appear only once. The sample taken for sequencing was peripheral blood. The source is a man between 40 and 49 years old with acute or convalescent COVID-19.

This clone was recorded at least ten times. The CDR3: CASSKGGTGNSPLHF. The CDR3 bases are TGTGCCAGCAGCAAAGGTGGCACAGGGAATTCACCCCTCCACTTT. J is TRBJ1-6 and V is TRBV21-1; TRBD1, the D gene given by the table, was not confirmed from the DNA. TRBV21-1 corresponds to a pseudogene. The CDR3 spans 15 residues.

The chain carries TRBV19 and TRBJ2-2; D not resolved. This CDR3 contains 14 residues. Germline V gene lookup returns CDR1 LNHDA and CDR2 SQIVND (reference sequence). V lost 8 bases, J lost 0 bases, and 10 bases lay in between. The CDR3 reads CASAWQSNTGELFF. Here the CDR3 DNA reads TGTGCCAGTGCTTGGCAGTCGAACACCGGGGAGCTGTTTTTT.

The V call is TRBV4-1, the J call TRBJ1-4; maybe TRBD1 (6 bases). The CDR3 totals 13 residues. Germline V gene sequence: CDR1 MGHRA, CDR2 YSYEKL. With 6 bases removed from V and 4 bases from J, the gap between germline ends came to 9 bases. CDR3 residues: CASSTGINEKLFF. CDR3 DNA sequence: TGCGCCAGCAGTACAGGGATTAATGAAAAACTGTTTTTT.

This chain links TRBV19 with TRBJ2-1; D uncertain. Trimming removed 3 bases at V and 15 bases at J, with 18 bases between. The CDR3 totals 13 residues. Germline V gene data show CDR1 as LNHDA and CDR2 as SQIVND (reference sequence). CDR3 sequence reads: CASSMGRLEVPFF. CDR3 DNA: TGTGCCAGTAGTATGGGTAGGCTAGAAGTTCCGTTCTTC. Filled out from reference TRBV19 and TRBJ2-1, the complete variable domain reads DGGITQSPKYLFRKEGQNVTLSCEQNLNHDAMYWYRQDPGQGLRLIYYSQIVNDFQKGDIAEGYSVSREKKESFPLTVTSAQKNPTAFYLCASSMGRLEVPFFGPGTRLTVL.

This clone was observed a single time. This chain uses TRBV5-4 with TRBJ2-2, with a tentative D call TRBD2 (7 bases). The germline CDR1 and CDR2 sequences are SGHNT and YYREEE (reference sequence). V was pared by 7 bases and J by 4 bases, with 14 bases between. This CDR3 region has 14 residues. CDR3 nucleotide sequence: TGTGCCAGCTCCCGGGGGGCGGGCACCGGGGAGCTGTTTTTT. Translation gives CASSRGAGTGELFF.

The chain has TRBV5-4 and TRBJ2-1, with D possibly matching TRBD2 (7 bases). Deletions cut 4 bases from V and 4 bases from J, with 18 bases between. CDR3 length: 16 residues. The V gene's germline CDR1 is SGHNT and CDR2 YYREEE (reference sequence). CDR3 amino acids: CASSKGGGINYNEQFF. In nucleotides, the CDR3 is TGTGCCAGCAGCAAGGGAGGGGGGATCAATTACAATGAGCAGTTCTTC.

The gene calls are TRBV7-9 and TRBJ2-1, with 9 bases aligning to TRBD1. V was pared by 5 bases and J by 8 bases, with 7 bases of the junction left unmatched. The CDR3 runs 14 residues. Germline CDR1 SEHNR, CDR2 FQNEAQ (reference sequence). The CDR3 loop reads CASSARDRDYEQFF. DNA for the CDR3: TGTGCCAGCAGCGCCCGGGACAGGGACTATGAGCAGTTCTTC.

The chain is built from TRBV5-6 and TRBJ2-1; unclear D gene. Trimming took off 4 bases at V and 6 bases at J, with 5 bases between the two ends. This CDR3 is built from 11 residues. Germline lookup yields CDR1 SGHDT and CDR2 YYEEEE. CDR3 DNA sequence: TGTGCCAGCAGCGTCAGCAATGAGCAGTTCTTC. Its translation: CASSVSNEQFF.

The chain is built from TRBV19 and TRBJ2-3; 7 bases match TRBD2. V was pared by 7 bases and J by 10 bases, with 17 bases of the junction left unmatched. The germline CDR1 and CDR2 sequences are LNHDA and SQIVND (reference sequence). CDR3 length: 15 residues. CDR3 sequence (DNA): TGTGCCAGTAAGGCTCCTGGGGGGGTTACTAGGGCGCAGTATTTT. It encodes CASKAPGGVTRAQYF. Looking up the rest from reference TRBV19 and TRBJ2-3 gives the full variable domain: DGGITQSPKYLFRKEGQNVTLSCEQNLNHDAMYWYRQDPGQGLRLIYYSQIVNDFQKGDIAEGYSVSREKKESFPLTVTSAQKNPTAFYLCASKAPGGVTRAQYFGPGTRLTVL.

This sequence joins TRBV29-1 and TRBJ2-7, with D perhaps matching TRBD1 (5 bases). The V end lost 2 bases, the J end lost 6 bases, and 20 bases lay between the germline ends. Germline lookup yields CDR1 SQVTM and CDR2 ANQGSEA. The CDR3 has 15 amino acids. CDR3 loop: CSVEYQGIGNTEQYF. The CDR3 DNA reads TGCAGCGTTGAATATCAGGGCATAGGCAATACCGAGCAGTACTTC.

The CDR3 is CASSLQGTEAFF. For the CDR3, the DNA is TGTGCCAGCAGTTTACAGGGCACTGAAGCTTTCTTT. The chain combines TRBV6-5 with TRBJ1-1; possibly TRBD1 for D (6 bases). Germline lookup yields CDR1 MNHEY and CDR2 SVGAGI. V was trimmed by 4 bases and J by 4 bases, leaving 7 bases between them. This CDR3 is 12 amino acids long.

V gene TRBV2 combines with J gene TRBJ2-7; 10 nucleotides match TRBD2. CDR3 length equals 15 residues. The germline CDR1 and CDR2 sequences are SNHLY and FYNNEI. The junction had 8 bases not matched to a gene; V was cut back by 7 bases and J by 2 bases. The CDR3 DNA reads as TGTGCCAGCAAAACACTAGCGGGAATTGCCTACGAGCAGTACTTC. Protein sequence: CASKTLAGIAYEQYF.

The V and J genes are TRBV10-1 and TRBJ2-7; TRBD1 matches at 11 bases. V was pared by 5 bases and J by 7 bases, with 10 bases of the junction left unmatched. Germline V gene lookup returns CDR1 WNHNN and CDR2 SYGVQD (reference sequence). The CDR3 has 15 amino acids. As DNA, the CDR3 is TGCGCCAGCAGTACCGCCGGGACAGGGGGAGGAGAGCAGTACTTC. Residues: CASSTAGTGGGEQYF.

The gene calls are TRBV6-5 and TRBJ1-3, with D unclear. This CDR3 is 16 amino acids long. V was trimmed by 0 bases and J by 6 bases, leaving 15 bases between them. Germline V gene data show CDR1 as MNHEY and CDR2 as SVGAGI. The CDR3 DNA is TGTGCCAGCAGTTACTCGATAGAGGTATCGGTAAACACCATATATTTT. This gives the protein CASSYSIEVSVNTIYF.

This chain uses TRBV29-1 with TRBJ1-1; D gene uncertain. CDR1 and CDR2 (germline): SQVTM, ANQGSEA. The CDR3 runs to 14 residues. V was shortened by 1 base and J by 4 bases, with 13 bases between the two germline ends. The CDR3 DNA follows: TGCAGCGTTGAAGGACGTGGGGAGGGCACTGAAGCTTTCTTT. This translates into CSVEGRGEGTEAFF.

The gene calls are TRBV5-1 and TRBJ1-1; D not certain. This CDR3 comprises 14 residues. V lost 0 bases and J 1 base, leaving 7 bases between the germline ends. CDR1 and CDR2 from the germline V gene are SGHRS and YFSETQ. This CDR3 reads CASSLGPENTEAFF. The CDR3 region has the DNA TGCGCCAGCAGCTTGGGGCCAGAGAACACTGAAGCTTTCTTT.

This clone was seen just once. The chain couples TRBV23-1 to TRBJ2-1; D gene unclear. TRBV23-1 carries the ORF label, with uncertain function. The CDR3 sequence is 16 residues long. The V gene lost 2 bases and the J gene lost 7 bases, with 18 bases spanning the gap. In DNA form, the CDR3 reads TGCGCCAGCAGTCAACCTCTGCCAGGATCTTCGAATGAGCAGTTCTTC. It translates to CASSQPLPGSSNEQFF.